This T cell receptor beta chain appears in the sequencing data of a study of CD8 T cells in Susac syndrome. The CDR3 has 15 residues. Unmatched junction bases numbered 7, after V lost 3 bases and J lost 5 bases. Germline CDR1 reads MNHEY; CDR2 reads SMNVEV (reference sequence). Treatment-naive patients with stable or active relapsing-remitting disease were the multiple sclerosis controls. Random hexamers were used to reverse transcribe the RNA input (0.5 to 1 ug). TCRdb analysed the immunoSEQ multiplex PCR reads with MiXCR anew, one entry per CDR3 protein. The sample has fewer than 250,000 distinct CDR3 sequences, roughly nine tenths seen once.

The sequence was collected from a human donor with multiple sclerosis. Sequences were obtained from CD8+ T cells from PBMCs. V and J are TRBV27 and TRBJ2-1; 7 bases are shared with TRBD2. CDR3 bases: TGTGCCAGCAGTTTTGCTAGCGGTATGCACAATGAGCAGTTCTTC. It codes for CASSFASGMHNEQFF.